These T cell receptor beta chains were read from a single sample in a study of cytomegalovirus exposure and HLA in healthy donors. The repertoire was sequenced with immunoSEQ multiplex PCR; TCRdb's copy has only in-frame clones and lacks some. The sample shows roughly 100,000 clones, about 80% of them seen only once. The source material was PBMCs. The receptors were gathered from a male donor in good health and CMV-seropositive. Each CDR3 is given without its conserved first and last residue.

J gene | V gene | CDR3 protein
TRBJ1-1 | TRBV13 | ASSLGGGLGTEAF
TRBJ2-3 | TRBV12-5 | ASADPGDTQY
TRBJ1-2 | TRBV4-1 | ASSQDRTGGKASYT
NA | TRBV9 | ASSLDSVPHEQY
TRBJ1-2 | TRBV6-1 | ASLPGQPLSGYT
TRBJ2-5 | TRBV30 | AWSRGGRAETQY
TRBJ1-1 | TRBV30 | AWSVLTEAF
TRBJ1-1 | TRBV7-9 | ASSRGQNTEAF
TRBJ2-5 | TRBV5-6 | ASSSGQGKKTQY
TRBJ1-2 | TRBV7-2 | ASSLERGNIYGYT
TRBJ2-7 | TRBV19 | ASSMGSSYEQY
TRBJ1-3 | TRBV7-2 | ASSLFGGPGNTIY
TRBJ1-4 | TRBV6-5 | ASSRTGINEKLF
TRBJ2-3 | TRBV5-1 | ASSLETSTDTQY
TRBJ2-1 | TRBV2 | ASSLEMGTGVNEQF
TRBJ1-4 | TRBV5-1 | ASSLAQGFEKLF
TRBJ2-1 | TRBV7-9 | ASSSLRGTQGNEQF
TRBJ2-5 | TRBV4-1 | ASSPPAGTSGGETQY
TRBJ2-7 | TRBV27 | ASSLGQGVSYEQY
TRBJ2-7 | TRBV10-1 | ASSEGLTRQY
TRBJ2-5 | TRBV5-4 | ASSLVWTGGMETQY
TRBJ1-1 | TRBV30 | AWSWGTSTEAF
TRBJ2-7 | TRBV2 | ASSAGTGNEQY
TRBJ1-1 | TRBV6-5 | ASQANTEAF
TRBJ1-6 | TRBV30 | AWLRGTYNSPLH
TRBJ2-7 | TRBV19 | ASSISRGSVEQY
TRBJ1-1 | TRBV6-1 | ASSGDRDTEAF
TRBJ1-6 | TRBV7-3 | ASSKGQGESPLH
TRBJ1-2 | TRBV6-1 | ASSRQGDYGYT
TRBJ2-5 | TRBV10-1 | ANSLTGPGETQY
TRBJ1-3 | TRBV30 | AWRASGNTIY
TRBJ2-1 | TRBV29-1 | SGGGLAYEQF
TRBJ2-7 | TRBV27 | ASSDDRGAYEQY
TRBJ2-7 | TRBV5-6 | ASSLIRGGEQY
TRBJ2-5 | TRBV4-1 | ASSRPGLANQETQY
TRBJ2-4 | TRBV7-7 | ASSLRQARNIQY
TRBJ1-3 | TRBV2 | ASNGPTGGNTIY
TRBJ2-5 | TRBV5-1 | ASSRDRGKETQY
TRBJ1-6 | TRBV5-1 | ASSFETGRNSPLH
TRBJ2-6 | TRBV15 | ATIREGATSSGANVLT
TRBJ2-1 | TRBV7-3 | ASSRTSGVSEEQF